This T cell receptor beta chain was identified during a study of T cells after posttransplantation cyclophosphamide. The study's findings and limits: Donor-recipient repertoire similarity was low at 1-2 months, rising over year one. Blood and skin or GI T cell repertoires showed limited TRB overlap.

This clone was counted only a few times. Its antigen is currently unknown. The method was immunoSEQ multiplex PCR; TCRdb's version includes in-frame clones alone and lacks a portion of them. The profile shows some 53,000 clones, about 86% of them singletons. This clonotype originated in a man aged 25 to 40 with a blood cancer, CMV-positive, and with a related stem cell donor. Source material: PBMCs.

The CDR3 is CASSLSSGELFF. The CDR3 DNA follows: TGCGCCAGCAGCTTGTCATCCGGGGAGCTGTTTTTT. The chain couples TRBV5-1 to TRBJ2-2, with D hard to call. This CDR3 is built from 12 residues. Germline-derived CDR1 and CDR2 are SGHRS and YFSETQ. V was trimmed by 1 base and J by 6 bases, leaving 4 bases between them.